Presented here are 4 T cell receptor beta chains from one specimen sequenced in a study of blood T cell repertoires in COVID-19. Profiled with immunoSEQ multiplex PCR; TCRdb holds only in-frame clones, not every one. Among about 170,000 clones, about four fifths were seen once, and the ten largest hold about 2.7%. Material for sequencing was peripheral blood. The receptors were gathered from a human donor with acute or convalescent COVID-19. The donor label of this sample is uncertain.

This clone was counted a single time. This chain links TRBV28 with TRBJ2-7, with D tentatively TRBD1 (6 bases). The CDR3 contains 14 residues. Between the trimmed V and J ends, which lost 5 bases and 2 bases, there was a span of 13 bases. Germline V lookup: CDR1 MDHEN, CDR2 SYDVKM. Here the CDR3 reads CASSQPGQAYEQYF. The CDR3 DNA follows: TGTGCCAGCAGTCAGCCGGGACAAGCCTACGAGCAGTACTTC. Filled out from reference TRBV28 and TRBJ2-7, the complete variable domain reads DVKVTQSSRYLVKRTGEKVFLECVQDMDHENMFWYRQDPGLGLRLIYFSYDVKMKEKGDIPEGYSVSREKKERFSLILESASTNQTSMYLCASSQPGQAYEQYFGPGTRLTVT.

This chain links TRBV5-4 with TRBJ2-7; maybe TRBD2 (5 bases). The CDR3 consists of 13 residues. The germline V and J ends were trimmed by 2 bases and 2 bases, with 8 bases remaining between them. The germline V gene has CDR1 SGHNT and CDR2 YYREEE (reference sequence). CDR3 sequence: CASSFPGTYEQYF. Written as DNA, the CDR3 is TGTGCCAGCAGCTTCCCGGGGACCTACGAGCAGTACTTC.

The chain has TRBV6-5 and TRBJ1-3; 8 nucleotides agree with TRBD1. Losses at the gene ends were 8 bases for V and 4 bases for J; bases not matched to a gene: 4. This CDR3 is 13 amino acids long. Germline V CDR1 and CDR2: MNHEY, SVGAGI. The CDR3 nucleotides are TGTGCCAGCTCCCGGACAGGGGGAAACACCATATATTTT. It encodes CASSRTGGNTIYF.

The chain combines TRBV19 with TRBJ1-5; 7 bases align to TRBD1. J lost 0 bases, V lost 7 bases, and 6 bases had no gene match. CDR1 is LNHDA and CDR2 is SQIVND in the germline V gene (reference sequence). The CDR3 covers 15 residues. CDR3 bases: TGTGCCAGTATTGGGACAGCCCATAGCAATCAGCCCCAGCATTTT. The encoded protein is CASIGTAHSNQPQHF. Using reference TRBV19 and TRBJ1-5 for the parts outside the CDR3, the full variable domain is DGGITQSPKYLFRKEGQNVTLSCEQNLNHDAMYWYRQDPGQGLRLIYYSQIVNDFQKGDIAEGYSVSREKKESFPLTVTSAQKNPTAFYLCASIGTAHSNQPQHFGDGTRLSIL.